This T cell receptor (beta chain) was sequenced in a study of blood T cell repertoires in COVID-19 (TCRdb year 2020). Study-wide context: Samples from collaborators originated in the United States, Italy and Spain and spanned both the acute and convalescent phases of COVID-19. Where HLA class I and class II types were available, the types were taken from metadata supplied by the sample provider, not from assay-based typing. The repertoires were released in a freely available public database intended as a resource for research on the immune response to SARS-CoV-2. The samples were drawn from the first 160 participants of the ongoing ImmuneRACE study and from 1,254 subjects provided by 6 global collaborators. The prospective study material was composed of cDNA or gDNA derived from T cells, B-cell-depleted T cells, or PBMCs. The sample metadata nearly always contained a de-identified subject ID, COVID-19 status, age in years and sex. The dataset comprised deeply sampled blood TCRbeta repertoires from subjects exposed to, actively infected with, or recovered from COVID-19. General findings and caveats noted by the study authors: How much clinical and demographic metadata was included differed by source and by participant, and the metadata was provided uncurated.

Each collaborating institution followed its own protocols to collect whole blood in K2EDTA tubes. For TCRbeta analysis, collaborators shipped samples as frozen whole blood, isolated PBMCs, or DNA extracted from either of those sample types. The immunoSEQ Assay, a bias-controlled multiplex PCR, was used to amplify TCRbeta CDR3 regions from genomic DNA. For the original study's pipeline: Within the assay, amplification of reference gene primers was used to estimate how many nucleated cells each sample contained. To quantify the absolute abundance of each unique TCRbeta CDR3 rearrangement, sequence reads were collapsed and filtered. For each sample, productive Simpson clonality was calculated as the square root of Simpson's diversity index over productive rearrangements. TCRdb limited this immuneACCESS table to in-frame rearrangements with V and J called. A share of clones is missing; checked studies link under half to unresolved V genes, and the rest is unexplained. Clonal size and the V and J genes are those of that table, whereas D and trimming came from the DNA. In this sample the table shows 50,000 or so clones, 85% to 90% of which occur a single time. About 13% of the sample rests with the top ten.

Including cysteine and phenylalanine, the CDR3 has 16 amino acids. Left in the record is the CDR3 DNA by itself, 48 bases read in frame from the first base. The trim is 4 bases for V and 1 base for J, with a gap of 15 bases between the germline ends. The germline V gene supplies CDR1 SGHVS and CDR2 FNYEAQ. For this clone: What antigen it recognizes has not been identified. Base quality data are lacking; no much larger clone is found one base away.

The sample consisted of peripheral blood. This receptor was taken from a man in his 60s with active COVID-19. Recombination joined TRBV7-6 with TRBJ2-3; no D gene is confidently identified. The bases read TGTGCCAGCAGCTCGCTTGAATTTCAGGGCACAGATACGCAGTATTTT. Translated, this gives CASSSLEFQGTDTQYF. The full variable domain, completed from the reference TRBV7-6 and TRBJ2-3 proteins outside the CDR3, reads GAGVSQSPRYKVTKRGQDVALRCDPISGHVSLYWYRQALGQGPEFLTYFNYEAQQDKSGLPNDRFSAERPEGSISTLTIQRTEQRDSAMYRCASSSLEFQGTDTQYFGPGTRLTVL.